This note documents a single T cell receptor beta chain sequence. Its antigen is as yet unknown. Trimming left V 0 bases short and J 5 bases short, with 10 bases between. This CDR3 has 15 amino acids. Looked up from germline, CDR1 is SGHTA and CDR2 is FQGTGA. This entry comes from a study of cytomegalovirus exposure and HLA in healthy donors. General study results and limits: Another analysis was done later, and it associated approximately 17,000 TCR beta sequences with HLA alleles at 0.05 false discovery rate.

This PCR relied on a set of 60 Vbeta primers and 13 Jbeta primers. Produced via immunoSEQ multiplex PCR; TCRdb's table is partial and in-frame only. The sample records 100,000 or so clones, over 70% being singletons. The sample was PBMCs. The J gene is TRBJ2-2, the V gene TRBV7-3, with D perhaps matching TRBD1 (6 bases). This clonotype originated in a woman aged 40 to 50 in good health and CMV-seropositive. The CDR3 DNA reads as TGTGCCAGCAGCTTAACGTTAAGGGGGACCGGGGAGCTGTTTTTT. Translation: CASSLTLRGTGELFF.